A single sample gave rise to the 18 T cell receptor beta chains below, sequenced in a study of regulatory T cells in long-lasting Graves disease. Indicated time point: newly diagnosed GD, antithyroid drugs for less than 3 months. RNA extracted from PBMCs served as the sequencing template. Libraries of TCR beta came from iRepertoire HTBI primers plus Arm-PCR of CDR3 regions. TCRdb re-derived calls from the multiplex PCR reads in MiXCR, one entry per CDR3 protein. Of roughly 510,000 distinct CDR3 sequences in the sample, around 16% are singletons; the top ten hold approximately 12%. The data were also submitted as part of a second study, on T cells in Graves' hyperthyroidism and ophthalmopathy.

The sample consisted of peripheral blood mononuclear cells (PBMCs), taken at new diagnosis, from a patient treated with antithyroid drugs. The source of these receptors is a man aged 18 to 30 with Graves disease.

The chain carries TRBV30 and TRBJ1-6, with 7 positions matching TRBD1. V lost 3 bases to trimming and J lost 7 bases; unmatched junction nucleotides: 6. The CDR3 has 14 amino acids. From germline, CDR1 is GTSNPN and CDR2 SVGIG (reference sequence). CDR3 sequence: CAWSRGLENSPLHF. Written as DNA, the CDR3 is TGTGCCTGGAGCAGGGGGTTAGAGAATTCACCCCTCCACTTT.

V gene TRBV6-2 or TRBV6-3 combines with J gene TRBJ1-4, with a tentative D call TRBD1 (6 bases). In germline, CDR1 is MNHEY, CDR2 SVGEGT. This CDR3 spans 18 amino acids. The ends were cut back, 8 bases at V and 3 bases at J, with 25 bases in the middle. The CDR3 reads CASGEAFSGGAANEKLFF. The CDR3 DNA is TGTGCCAGCGGTGAAGCGTTTAGCGGGGGCGCCGCTAATGAAAAACTGTTTTTT.

V and J are TRBV14 and TRBJ2-3; D gene uncertain. V was cut by 1 base and J by 6 bases, with 17 bases left in between. This CDR3 region has 16 residues. CDR1 is SGHDN and CDR2 is FVKESK in the germline V gene. This CDR3 reads CASSQGTLRNVDTQYF. CDR3 nucleotides: TGTGCCAGCAGCCAAGGGACCCTTCGGAATGTCGATACGCAGTATTTT.

The chain combines TRBV4-1 with TRBJ2-1; D is unresolved. This CDR3 is 15 amino acids long. Germline V lookup: CDR1 MGHRA, CDR2 YSYEKL. Trimming left V 1 base short and J 0 bases short, with 7 bases between. CDR3 DNA: TGCGCCAGCAGCCAAGGGGGTACCTCCTACAATGAGCAGTTCTTC. Protein product: CASSQGGTSYNEQFF.

This clonotype was seen at least ten times. V is TRBV11-2 and J is TRBJ2-7; D may match TRBD1 or TRBD2 (5 bases each). The ends were cut back, 5 bases at V and 0 bases at J, with 11 bases in the middle. The germline CDR1 and CDR2 sequences are SGHAT and FQNNGV. This CDR3 is 14 amino acids long. CDR3 coding DNA: TGTGCCAGCAGCCCCGGGACCGTCTCCTACGAGCAGTACTTC. Translation gives CASSPGTVSYEQYF.

The V call is TRBV11-2, the J call TRBJ1-2; unclear D gene. The CDR3 has 13 residues. Trimming shortened V by 5 bases and J by 4 bases, and 11 bases separated the two germline ends. Germline assignment: CDR1 SGHAT and CDR2 FQNNGV. This chain's CDR3 is CASSPGFGYGYTF. The CDR3 DNA follows: TGTGCCAGCAGCCCAGGATTCGGCTATGGCTACACCTTC.

This clonotype was recorded a few times. The V call is TRBV7-9, the J call TRBJ1-2; possible D gene TRBD1, 6 bases. The CDR3 is made up of 11 amino acids. Trimming left V 3 bases short and J 9 bases short, with 8 bases between. CDR1 is SEHNR, CDR2 FQNEAQ, per germline (reference sequence). The CDR3 bases are TGTGCCAGCAGCTTCCGGGACAGCTACACCTTC. Protein product: CASSFRDSYTF.

This clonotype was seen at least ten times. This chain uses TRBV28 with TRBJ2-3, with TRBD2 as a possible D gene (6 bases). CDR3 size: 14 residues. Between the trimmed V and J ends, which lost 10 bases and 2 bases, there was a span of 16 bases. CDR1 MDHEN and CDR2 SYDVKM come from the germline V gene. The CDR3 nucleotides are TGTGCCATCAGCGGAGGCGGGACCACAGATACGCAGTATTTT. Translation gives CAISGGGTTDTQYF.

This chain uses TRBV5-1 with TRBJ2-2; D gene unclear. V lost 5 bases and J 0 bases, leaving 11 bases between the germline ends. Germline CDR1 SGHRS, CDR2 YFSETQ. The CDR3 spans 15 residues. The CDR3 nucleotides read TGCGCCAGCAGGGTAGAGGCTACGAACACCGGGGAGCTGTTTTTT. Protein sequence: CASRVEATNTGELFF.

In its sample, this clonotype was seen many times. This chain connects TRBV6-9 to TRBJ2-2; tentatively, D is TRBD2 (6 bases). With 3 bases removed from V and 0 bases from J, the gap between germline ends came to 11 bases. This CDR3 has 16 residues. Germline V CDR1 and CDR2: MNHGY, SVAAGI. CDR3 amino acids: CASSYRRGTNTGELFF. DNA for the CDR3: TGTGCCAGCAGTTACAGGAGGGGCACGAACACCGGGGAGCTGTTTTTT.

Ten or more counts support this clonotype. The chain recombines TRBV3-1 with TRBJ1-1, with D perhaps TRBD1 (6 bases). The CDR3 has 15 residues. The germline V gene encodes CDR1 LGHDT and CDR2 YNNKEL (reference sequence). Trimming took 3 bases from V and 0 from J, leaving 11 bases between them. Here the CDR3 reads CASSQGGAVNTEAFF. In DNA form, the CDR3 reads TGTGCCAGCAGCCAGGGGGGGGCGGTGAACACTGAAGCTTTCTTT.

This clonotype has more than one count but fewer than ten. V usage is TRBV11-1 and J usage is TRBJ1-1; D unclear. The CDR3 has 12 amino acids. Per the germline V gene, CDR1 is SGHAT and CDR2 is FQDESV (reference sequence). V was shortened by 5 bases and J by 2 bases, with 6 bases between the two germline ends. CDR3 bases: TGTGCCAGCAGCCACCTTAACACTGAAGCTTTCTTT. Translating it yields CASSHLNTEAFF.

Many counts were recorded for this clonotype. The chain links TRBV20-1 to TRBJ2-1; TRBD2 agrees at 11 bases. The V segment lost 4 bases and the J segment 8 bases; nucleotides outside the gene matches: 7. Per the germline V gene, CDR1 is DFQATT and CDR2 is SNEGSKA (reference sequence). This CDR3 comprises 14 residues. CDR3 region: CSATLAGGLDEQFF. CDR3 nucleotide sequence: TGCAGTGCTACGCTAGCGGGAGGTTTGGATGAGCAGTTCTTC.

This clonotype was picked up many times. The chain is built from TRBV5-1 and TRBJ2-7; 10 nucleotides match TRBD2. J was trimmed by 6 bases and V by 4 bases; bases with no gene match: 7. This CDR3 has 14 residues. From germline, CDR1 is SGHRS and CDR2 YFSETQ. CDR3 in DNA: TGCGCCAGCAGCACCTCTAGCGGGAGCCTCGAGCAGTACTTC. The encoded protein is CASSTSSGSLEQYF.

This clonotype was recorded a few times. The J gene is TRBJ2-5, the V gene TRBV4-1; 9 positions agree with TRBD2. The junction had 5 bases not matched to a gene; V was cut back by 1 base and J by 5 bases. The CDR3 extends over 15 amino acids. Germline CDR1 MGHRA, CDR2 YSYEKL. CDR3 bases: TGCGCCAGCAGCCAAGTTGGCGGGAGGGGGGAGACCCAGTACTTC. Its translation: CASSQVGGRGETQYF.

This clonotype was seen more than once but under ten times. The genes are TRBV10-1 and TRBJ2-2; D is possibly TRBD1 (5 bases). This CDR3 region has 15 residues. The ends were cut back, 1 base at V and 5 bases at J, with 11 bases in the middle. CDR1 WNHNN and CDR2 SYGVQD come from the germline V gene (reference sequence). The DNA of the CDR3 is TGCGCCAGCAGTGAGTTCAGGGTGCGGACCGGGGAGCTGTTTTTT. Residues: CASSEFRVRTGELFF.

This clonotype was counted a few times. The chain links TRBV10-3 to TRBJ2-4; D is perhaps TRBD2 (6 bases). Germline lookup yields CDR1 ENHRY and CDR2 SYGVKD. The CDR3 totals 15 residues. Trimming pared 4 bases from V and 1 base from J, leaving 11 bases between. CDR3 DNA: TGTGCCATCAGTGCGGGAGCGGCCGCCAAAAACATTCAGTACTTC. Its translation is CAISAGAAAKNIQYF.

This clonotype was found a few times. This chain joins TRBV20-1 and TRBJ2-7, with D possibly being TRBD1 or TRBD2 (5 bases each). Trimming removed 6 bases at V and 4 bases at J, with 22 bases between. The CDR3 is 15 amino acids. Germline loops: CDR1 DFQATT, CDR2 SNEGSKA (reference sequence). This chain's CDR3 is CSASEVGGFVYEQYF. CDR3 bases: TGCAGTGCCAGTGAGGTTGGGGGATTCGTGTACGAGCAGTACTTC.